This section outlines one TCR beta chain sequence together with its context. Its antigen is unknown. TCRdb's copy holds only in-frame clones and misses some; the assay was immunoSEQ multiplex PCR. The sample yields 120,000 or so clones, 81% seen once. This entry comes from a study of radiation and T cells in renal cell carcinoma. Findings and limits, study-wide: Without pretreatment biopsies, baseline tumor clonotype presence was undetermined.

The time point is: blood 2 weeks post-SBRT. Treatment noted: 15 Gy SBRT to primary tumor, nephrectomy 4 weeks later. Material: blood, obtained from a patient whose treatment included radiotherapy and nephrectomy. The sequence came from a man aged 50 to 59 with renal cell carcinoma.

CDR3 nucleotide sequence: TGCGCCAGCAGCAAGGGGGTAGGATACGAGCAGTACTTC. Its translation is CASSKGVGYEQYF. This chain links TRBV23-1 with TRBJ2-7; a possible D gene is TRBD1 (6 bases). TRBV23-1 is given ORF status, its function remaining uncertain. The length of the CDR3 is 13 residues. V gave up 6 bases and J gave up 4 bases, with 13 bases separating them.